Reported below is one T cell receptor (beta chain). Profiling relied on immunoSEQ multiplex PCR, and the TCRdb table lists in-frame clones only, not all of them. The sample contains roughly 1,000,000 clones, approximately 78% of which appear only once. The sample is drawn from a study of shared clonotypes between healthy human individuals. CDR1 and CDR2 from the germline V gene are KGHSH and LQKENI. V shed 4 bases and J shed 7 bases, with 17 bases lying between them. The CDR3 is 14 amino acids. The gene calls are TRBV18 and TRBJ2-7; unclear D gene. This clonotype was obtained from a man between 18 and 29 years old in good health. Some clones in this sample may be carry-over from other donors' samples. Sequenced material: memory CD4+ T cells from PBMCs. Described subset: CD45RA-negative fraction. The CDR3 nucleotides are TGTGCCAGCTCACGGACGGATCCCTTCCGGGAGCAGTACTTC. Translated, it gives CASSRTDPFREQYF.